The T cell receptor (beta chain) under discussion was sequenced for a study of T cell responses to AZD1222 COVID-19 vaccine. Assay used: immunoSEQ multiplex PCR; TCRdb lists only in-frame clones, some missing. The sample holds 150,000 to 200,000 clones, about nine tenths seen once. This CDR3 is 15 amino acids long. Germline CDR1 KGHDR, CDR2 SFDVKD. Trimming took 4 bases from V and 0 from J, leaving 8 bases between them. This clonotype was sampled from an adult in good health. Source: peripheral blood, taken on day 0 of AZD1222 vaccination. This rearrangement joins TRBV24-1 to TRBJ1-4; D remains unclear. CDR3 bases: TGTGCCACCAGTGACCACAGATCAACTAATGAAAAACTGTTTTTT. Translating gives CATSDHRSTNEKLFF.